The present entry profiles one TCR beta chain with its context. The specificity of this receptor is unknown. Base-call qualities are not available, and no considerably larger clone is one nucleotide away. According to the germline V gene (reference sequence), CDR1 reads MNHEY and CDR2 reads SMNVEV. The CDR3 runs 13 residues from the cysteine to the phenylalanine. Just CDR3 DNA is preserved here, 39 bases in frame from base 1. V is shortened by 3 bases, J by 8 bases, and the region joining them spans 11 bases. The data stem from a study of blood T cell repertoires in COVID-19 (dated by TCRdb to the early 2020s). Broadly, across the study: Samples from collaborators originated in the United States, Italy and Spain and spanned both the acute and convalescent phases of COVID-19. A freely available public database, intended as a resource for researchers studying the immune response to SARS-CoV-2, is where the repertoires were released. Samples came from the ongoing ImmuneRACE study (first 160 participants) plus 1,254 subjects from 6 global collaborators. A de-identified subject ID, COVID-19 status, age in years and sex were almost always included in the sample metadata. Where HLA class I and class II types were available, the types were taken from metadata supplied by the sample provider, not from assay-based typing. The prospective study material was composed of cDNA or gDNA derived from T cells, B-cell-depleted T cells, or PBMCs. Deeply sampled blood TCRbeta repertoires from subjects exposed to, actively infected with, or recovered from COVID-19 were included in the dataset.

At one collaborating source in Seattle, patients were enrolled during active infection and were followed longitudinally through the course of disease. Whole blood was collected in K2EDTA tubes by collaborating institutions according to the institutions' own protocols. For TCRbeta analysis, collaborators shipped samples in one of three forms: frozen whole blood, isolated PBMCs, or DNA extracted from either of those sample types. TCRbeta CDR3 regions were amplified from genomic DNA using the immunoSEQ Assay, a bias-controlled multiplex PCR. On the study's bioinformatics: The number of nucleated cells in each sample was estimated from the amplification of reference gene primers within the assay. To quantify the absolute abundance of each unique TCRbeta CDR3 rearrangement, sequence reads were collapsed and filtered. For each sample, productive Simpson clonality was calculated as the square root of Simpson's diversity index across productive rearrangements. This immuneACCESS table, as held by TCRdb, lists in-frame sequences with V and J called but not all clones. Of the missing ones, under half trace to an unresolved V gene in checked studies; the others have no known cause. V and J calls and clone size are as listed in that table; D and trimming were resolved from the DNA. The sample includes roughly 300,000 clones, with roughly 90% observed a single time. The top ten clonotypes cover 6% to 7% of the sample.

What the authors observed across the whole study: How much clinical and demographic metadata was included differed by source and by participant, and the metadata was provided uncurated.

The rearranged segments are TRBV27 and TRBJ2-1, with an unclear D gene assignment. The TCR sequence derives from a woman aged 30 to 39 with COVID-19, enrolled during active disease. The sequenced sample was peripheral blood. The CDR3 reads CASSFTHDYEQFF. The sequenced DNA is TGTGCCAGCAGTTTTACCCATGACTATGAGCAGTTCTTC.